This TCR beta chain was retrieved from a study of STAT3 mutations in large granular lymphocyte leukemia. Background on the study: Canonical activating STAT3 mutations were detected in roughly half of the longitudinally sequenced T-LGLL patients. About 38% of treated T-LGLL patients showed hematologic response to immunosuppression.

Worth noting for this clone: The antigen remains unidentified.

TCRdb keeps only in-frame clones here, not all; method: immunoSEQ multiplex PCR. The sample contains around 39,000 clones, roughly 88% of which appear only once. Study-level findings and limits: After therapy, about 35% of the 18 patients switched clonotypes, all new clones STAT3 wild type. Every T-LGLL patient had at least one immunodominant TCRbeta clonotype. Some patients had persisting codominant clonotypes that could mask small clones.

This CDR3 region has 14 residues. V gave up 6 bases and J gave up 2 bases, with 10 bases separating them. Germline V lookup: CDR1 SEHNR, CDR2 FQNEAQ (reference sequence). This clonotype was obtained from a human donor with T large granular lymphocyte leukemia. Some clones in this sample may be carry-over from other donors' samples. The V gene is TRBV7-9, the J gene TRBJ2-2; TRBD1 might be the D (5 bases). Input material: PBMCs. CDR3 loop: CASSITGNTGELFF. In nucleotides, the CDR3 is TGTGCCAGCAGTATAACAGGAAACACCGGGGAGCTGTTTTTT.